Following are 20 T cell receptor beta chains from one sample sequenced in a study of T cell responses to AZD1222 COVID-19 vaccine. Profiled with immunoSEQ multiplex PCR; TCRdb holds only in-frame clones, not every one. This sample yields about 150,000 clones, of which around 93% are seen a single time; about 2.5% belongs to the top ten. The sample here was peripheral blood, taken on day 0 of AZD1222 vaccination. Receptors were obtained from an adult in good health.

The chain links TRBV28 to TRBJ1-3; possible D gene TRBD1, 5 bases. CDR1 is MDHEN, CDR2 SYDVKM, per germline. The CDR3 contains 15 residues. The V gene lost 2 bases and the J gene lost 0 bases, with 8 bases spanning the gap. The CDR3 sequence is CASSLEGTSGNTIYF. CDR3 nucleotide sequence: TGTGCCAGCAGTTTAGAGGGGACCTCTGGAAACACCATATATTTT.

The CDR3 DNA is TGTGCCAGCAGCTACGACAGGACTCGCAATCAGCCCCAGCATTTT. Its protein is CASSYDRTRNQPQHF. This chain uses TRBV7-2 with TRBJ1-5; the D gene is possibly TRBD1 (6 bases). CDR3 size: 15 residues. The V gene lost 4 bases and the J gene lost 2 bases, with 12 bases spanning the gap. Per germline, CDR1 SGHTA and CDR2 FQGNSA.

This sequence joins TRBV6-6 and TRBJ2-1; 7 bases agree with TRBD1. The germline V gene has CDR1 MNHNY and CDR2 SVGAGI (reference sequence). V was pared by 10 bases and J by 5 bases, with 11 bases of the junction left unmatched. The CDR3 is 14 residues long. Here the CDR3 DNA reads TGTGCCATTACAGTACAGGGGATGAACAATGAGCAGTTCTTC. As protein: CAITVQGMNNEQFF.

The rearrangement joins TRBV3-1 (or the pseudogene TRBV3-2) to TRBJ1-5; D is unclear. Germline assignment: CDR1 LGHDT and CDR2 YNNKEL (reference sequence). V was cut by 0 bases and J by 5 bases, with 5 bases left in between. This CDR3 has 13 residues. The CDR3 nucleotides are TGTGCCAGCAGCCAAGATAAATATCAGCCCCAGCATTTT. It encodes CASSQDKYQPQHF.

This chain joins TRBV23-1 and TRBJ2-7; the match to TRBD1 covers 12 bases. TRBV23-1 is an open reading frame whose function is uncertain. The V and J ends lost 5 bases and 6 bases, in that order; junction bases with no gene match: 5. The length of the CDR3 is 14 residues. CDR3 in amino acids: CASSSGQGASEQYF. The CDR3 nucleotides are TGCGCCAGCAGTTCGGGACAGGGGGCGAGCGAGCAGTACTTC.

This chain uses TRBV19 with TRBJ1-5; tentatively, D is TRBD1 (5 bases). The CDR3 loop spans 16 amino acids. Trimming removed 5 bases from V and 0 bases from J, with 14 bases in between. Germline CDR1 reads LNHDA; CDR2 reads SQIVND (reference sequence). DNA of the CDR3: TGTGCCAGTAGTCACCACAGGTTTTATAGCAATCAGCCCCAGCATTTT. Protein: CASSHHRFYSNQPQHF.

The chain joins TRBV5-1 to TRBJ2-3; 12 bases are shared with TRBD2. The V gene end was trimmed by 3 bases and the J gene end by 0 bases; junction bases not matched to a gene: 2. The CDR3 runs to 16 residues. Germline V gene sequence: CDR1 SGHRS, CDR2 YFSETQ. The DNA for the CDR3 is TGCGCCAGCAGCTCCGGGACTAGCGGGAGCACAGATACGCAGTATTTT. It yields the protein CASSSGTSGSTDTQYF.

This chain's CDR3 is CASSPLWRAKFYEQYF. The CDR3 DNA is TGTGCCAGCAGCCCGCTTTGGAGGGCCAAGTTCTACGAGCAGTACTTC. The chain has TRBV3-1 (or the pseudogene TRBV3-2) and TRBJ2-7, with D possibly being TRBD2 (6 bases). Trimming removed 4 bases at V and 3 bases at J, with 19 bases between. The CDR3 is 16 amino acids. The germline gives CDR1 LGHDT, CDR2 YNNKEL (reference sequence).

The chain uses TRBV18 and TRBJ1-1; D is possibly TRBD1 (5 bases). Per the germline V gene, CDR1 is KGHSH and CDR2 is LQKENI. V lost 2 bases, J lost 3 bases, and 10 bases lay in between. The CDR3 consists of 14 residues. The CDR3 protein is CASSPSRGDTEAFF. In DNA form, the CDR3 reads TGTGCCAGCTCACCATCGCGGGGGGACACTGAAGCTTTCTTT.

This clone has just one count. This chain joins TRBV29-1 and TRBJ1-2; the D is unclear. Trimming cost V 2 bases and J 7 bases, with 17 bases left between them. The CDR3 is made up of 14 amino acids. Germline CDR1 and CDR2: SQVTM and ANQGSEA. The CDR3 loop reads CSVERASRRLGYTF. The CDR3 DNA is TGCAGCGTTGAAAGGGCGAGCAGACGACTTGGCTACACCTTC.

This chain links TRBV6-5 with TRBJ1-5, with D maybe TRBD1 (5 bases). The CDR3 sequence is 13 residues long. Deletions cut 5 bases from V and 3 bases from J, with 8 bases between. Germline V gene sequence: CDR1 MNHEY, CDR2 SVGAGI. Here the CDR3 reads CASSQDTNQPQHF. The CDR3 DNA sequence: TGTGCCAGCAGTCAGGACACCAATCAGCCCCAGCATTTT.

The chain has TRBV9 and TRBJ2-1; D not resolved. The germline V gene encodes CDR1 SGDLS and CDR2 YYNGEE. CDR3 length: 15 residues. V lost 0 bases, J lost 1 base, and 8 bases lay in between. The CDR3 is CASSVVLQSYNEQFF. Here the CDR3 DNA reads TGTGCCAGCAGCGTAGTCCTCCAGTCCTACAATGAGCAGTTCTTC. The variable domain in full, completed from reference TRBV9 and TRBJ2-1, reads DSGVTQTPKHLITATGQRVTLRCSPRSGDLSVYWYQQSLDQGLQFLIQYYNGEERAKGNILERFSAQQFPDLHSELNLSSLELGDSALYFCASSVVLQSYNEQFFGPGTRLTVL.

This sequence joins TRBV6-2 or TRBV6-3 and TRBJ1-2; 8 bases are shared with TRBD1. The V gene end was trimmed by 6 bases and the J gene end by 4 bases; junction bases not matched to a gene: 4. Germline CDR1 is MNHEY and CDR2 is SVGEGT. This CDR3 is built from 13 residues. This CDR3 is CASSQGQAYGYTF. CDR3 in DNA: TGTGCCAGCAGCCAGGGACAGGCCTATGGCTACACCTTC.

The chain uses TRBV7-9 and TRBJ2-4, with a possible D match to TRBD1 (6 bases). Germline V gene sequence: CDR1 SEHNR, CDR2 FQNEAQ (reference sequence). This CDR3 is 14 amino acids long. Trimming took off 1 base at V and 6 bases at J, with 10 bases between the two ends. The CDR3: CASSLGGLGNIQYF. The DNA of the CDR3 is TGTGCCAGCAGCTTAGGGGGGCTTGGAAACATTCAGTACTTC.

The CDR3 DNA reads TGTGCCAGCAGCTTAGGCAAGGGGTCGGATACGCAGTATTTT. Its translation is CASSLGKGSDTQYF. The chain joins TRBV13 to TRBJ2-3, with D perhaps TRBD1 (5 bases). V was trimmed by 0 bases and J by 6 bases, leaving 10 bases between them. Germline lookup yields CDR1 PRHDT and CDR2 FYEKMQ (reference sequence). This CDR3 region has 14 residues.

The chain employs TRBV2 and TRBJ1-2, with a weak D call TRBD1 (5 bases). CDR1 is SNHLY, CDR2 FYNNEI, per germline. The V end was cut by 8 bases, the J end by 1 base, with 17 bases between. The CDR3 is 15 amino acids. CDR3 amino acids: CASQPGTQLNYGYTF. CDR3 coding DNA: TGTGCCAGCCAGCCTGGGACGCAACTTAACTATGGCTACACCTTC.

The rearrangement uses TRBV18 and TRBJ2-5, with a possible D match to TRBD2 (6 bases). V was pared by 3 bases and J by 1 base, with 9 bases between. Germline assignment: CDR1 KGHSH and CDR2 LQKENI. CDR3 length: 14 amino acids. The CDR3 region is CASSPRLVQETQYF. CDR3 sequence (DNA): TGTGCCAGCTCACCGCGACTAGTCCAAGAGACCCAGTACTTC.

The gene calls are TRBV4-2 and TRBJ1-6, with a weak D call TRBD1 (6 bases). V was shortened by 0 bases and J by 6 bases, with 12 bases between the two germline ends. This CDR3 is 16 amino acids long. Germline values: CDR1 LGHNA, CDR2 YNFKEQ. The CDR3 here is CASSQEWDTPNSPLHF. DNA for the CDR3: TGTGCCAGCAGCCAAGAATGGGACACGCCTAATTCACCCCTCCACTTT.

This clone was found once. In DNA, the CDR3 is TGTGCCAGCAGCGTAGCTCCCCAGGGGCATGGAAACACCATATATTTT. Amino acids: CASSVAPQGHGNTIYF. J is TRBJ1-3 and V is TRBV9, with a tentative D call TRBD1 (6 bases). V was shortened by 0 bases and J by 3 bases, with 13 bases between the two germline ends. Germline CDR1 is SGDLS and CDR2 is YYNGEE. This CDR3 is 16 amino acids long.

The gene calls are TRBV19 and TRBJ1-5; 7 bases map to TRBD1. CDR3 size: 14 residues. Germline V gives CDR1 LNHDA, CDR2 SQIVND (reference sequence). Losses at the gene ends were 4 bases for V and 3 bases for J; bases not matched to a gene: 3. CDR3 coding DNA: TGTGCCAGTAGTAGACAGGGATTCAATCAGCCCCAGCATTTT. Its protein product is CASSRQGFNQPQHF.